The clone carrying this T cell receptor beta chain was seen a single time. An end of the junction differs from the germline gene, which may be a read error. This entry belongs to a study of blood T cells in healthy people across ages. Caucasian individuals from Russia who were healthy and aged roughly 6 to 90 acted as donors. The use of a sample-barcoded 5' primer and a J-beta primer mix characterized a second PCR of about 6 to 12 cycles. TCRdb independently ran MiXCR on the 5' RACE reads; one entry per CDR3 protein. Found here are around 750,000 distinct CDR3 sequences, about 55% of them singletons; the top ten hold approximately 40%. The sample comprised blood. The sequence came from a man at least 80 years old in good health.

CDR3 DNA sequence: TGTGCCGGCAGCCCTCCGGGCTCATTCAATGAGCAGTTCTTC. It yields the protein CAGSPPGSFNEQFF. V gene TRBV4-2 combines with J gene TRBJ2-1; D is unresolved. Germline lookup yields CDR1 LGHNA and CDR2 YNFKEQ. The length of the CDR3 is 14 residues.